The 21 T cell receptor beta chains given below trace back to one sample, sequenced in a study of shared clonotypes between healthy human individuals. Naive CD8 isolation took CD45RO-negative cells positively selected for CCR7 and excluded terminally differentiated effector memory CD45RA+ cells. The data were produced by immunoSEQ multiplex PCR, yet TCRdb's version contains in-frame clones alone and is incomplete. Of around 2,100,000 clones in the sample, roughly 94% were seen once. Specimen: naive CD8+ T cells sorted from blood. Receptor source: a man aged 18-30 years in good health.

The gene calls are TRBV7-9 and TRBJ2-1; D is uncertain. This CDR3 comprises 13 residues. Between the trimmed V and J ends, which lost 5 bases and 7 bases, there was a span of 12 bases. The germline V gene encodes CDR1 SEHNR and CDR2 FQNEAQ (reference sequence). CDR3 DNA: TGTGCCAGCAGCCTCACCTTGGGGAATGAGCAGTTCTTC. Translated: CASSLTLGNEQFF.

Written as DNA, the CDR3 is TGTGCCAGCAGCTGTACAGGGGACGAGCAGTACTTC. It specifies CASSCTGDEQYF. The chain couples TRBV7-3 to TRBJ2-7; 7 bases match TRBD1. V gave up 4 bases and J gave up 5 bases; unmatched junction bases: 2. CDR1 is SGHTA and CDR2 is FQGTGA in the germline V gene. The CDR3 is made up of 12 amino acids.

The chain carries TRBV4-3 and TRBJ2-7; 7 nucleotides match TRBD2. The CDR3 length is 15 residues. With V trimmed by 0 bases and J by 2 bases, 4 bases remained unmatched. The germline V gene has CDR1 LGHNA and CDR2 YSLEER. CDR3 bases: TGCGCCAGCAGCCAAGATCCCAGCGGGGCCTACGAGCAGTACTTC. This translates into CASSQDPSGAYEQYF.

This clone was seen a handful of times. This rearrangement joins TRBV30 to TRBJ2-7; D is undetermined. CDR3 length: 14 amino acids. Germline CDR1 GTSNPN, CDR2 SVGIG (reference sequence). V lost 4 bases and J 0 bases, leaving 13 bases between the germline ends. CDR3 sequence reads: CAWNSLGFSYEQYF. CDR3 sequence (DNA): TGTGCCTGGAATTCGCTGGGCTTCTCCTACGAGCAGTACTTC.

As to this clone: Different DNA sequences within this sample yield the same CDR3. The chain employs TRBV7-9 and TRBJ2-7; 9 nucleotides align to TRBD2. The CDR3 consists of 13 residues. Per germline, CDR1 SEHNR and CDR2 FQNEAQ (reference sequence). Trimming cost V 1 base and J 7 bases; bases outside gene matches: 2. As DNA, the CDR3 is TGTGCCAGCAGCTTAGACGGACTAGCGGAGCAGTACTTC. It encodes CASSLDGLAEQYF.

This clone was counted once. The V gene is TRBV5-1, the J gene TRBJ2-7; the D gene is possibly TRBD2 (6 bases). CDR1 and CDR2 from the germline V gene are SGHRS and YFSETQ. The germline V and J ends were trimmed by 1 base and 7 bases, with 18 bases remaining between them. The CDR3 spans 15 residues. The CDR3 DNA reads TGCGCCAGCAGCTTGTTCGGGGGAGCGCCCCAAGAGCAGTACTTC. It codes for CASSLFGGAPQEQYF.

The rearrangement uses TRBV7-6 and TRBJ1-5; 7 bases match TRBD1. Germline CDR1 SGHVS, CDR2 FNYEAQ. The junction had 8 bases not matched to a gene; V was cut back by 5 bases and J by 4 bases. This CDR3 contains 15 residues. Written as DNA, the CDR3 is TGTGCCAGCAGCCCAGGGCTACAGGGGAATCAGCCCCAGCATTTT. Protein sequence: CASSPGLQGNQPQHF.

The chain is built from TRBV28 and TRBJ2-5; 8 bases are shared with TRBD2. The V segment lost 4 bases and the J segment 5 bases; nucleotides outside the gene matches: 12. CDR1 is MDHEN and CDR2 is SYDVKM in the germline V gene. The CDR3 sequence is 16 residues long. The CDR3 is CASSSRGAGVPETQYF. CDR3 bases: TGTGCCAGCAGTTCCAGGGGAGCGGGAGTCCCGGAGACCCAGTACTTC.

The chain is built from TRBV14 and TRBJ1-1; unclear D gene. CDR1 and CDR2 (germline): SGHDN, FVKESK. The V end was cut by 4 bases, the J end by 0 bases, with 6 bases between. This CDR3 has 13 residues. The CDR3 DNA sequence: TGTGCCAGCAGCCCTCTCATGAACACTGAAGCTTTCTTT. It codes for CASSPLMNTEAFF. Combining the CDR3 with reference TRBV14 and TRBJ1-1 gives the whole variable domain EAGVTQFPSHSVIEKGQTVTLRCDPISGHDNLYWYRRVMGKEIKFLLHFVKESKQDESGMPNNRFLAERTGGTYSTLKVQPAELEDSGVYFCASSPLMNTEAFFGQGTRLTVV.

The gene calls are TRBV25-1 and TRBJ2-2; TRBD2 matches at 12 bases. With 6 bases clipped from V and 5 bases from J, the junction kept 4 bases outside the gene matches. There are 15 residues in the CDR3. Germline V gene lookup returns CDR1 MGHDK and CDR2 SYGVNS. CDR3 protein: CASSPGLAGTGELFF. CDR3 nucleotides: TGTGCCAGCAGCCCGGGACTAGCGGGTACCGGGGAGCTGTTTTTT.

The chain has TRBV7-9 and TRBJ1-1; D is uncertain. Per germline, CDR1 SEHNR and CDR2 FQNEAQ (reference sequence). Between the trimmed V and J ends, which lost 5 bases and 3 bases, there was a span of 13 bases. This CDR3 has 14 amino acids. Written as DNA, the CDR3 is TGTGCCAGCAGCCGCCCGTGGGTGGACACTGAAGCTTTCTTT. This translates into CASSRPWVDTEAFF.

The V call is TRBV12-5, the J call TRBJ1-1; D unclear. This CDR3 has 13 residues. Germline CDR1 reads LGHNT; CDR2 reads FRNRAP. V lost 7 bases and J 7 bases, leaving 16 bases between the germline ends. The CDR3 nucleotides are TGTGCTAGTGCCTCAGGCGGGCCTATTGAAGCTTTCTTT. This sequence encodes CASASGGPIEAFF.

The rearrangement joins TRBV4-1 to TRBJ2-1; D is tentatively TRBD1 or TRBD2 (8 bases each). The V end lost 1 base, the J end lost 4 bases, and 20 bases lay between the germline ends. This CDR3 spans 18 amino acids. Per the germline V gene, CDR1 is MGHRA and CDR2 is YSYEKL. The CDR3 nucleotides are TGCGCCAGCAGCCAAGGGACAGGGACGGGAGGGTTATACAATGAGCAGTTCTTC. Amino acids: CASSQGTGTGGLYNEQFF.

This chain uses TRBV27 with TRBJ1-1, with a possible D match to TRBD1 (6 bases). The germline V gene encodes CDR1 MNHEY and CDR2 SMNVEV (reference sequence). V gave up 5 bases and J gave up 1 base, with 14 bases separating them. The length of the CDR3 is 15 residues. The chain's CDR3 is CASSGHSGANTEAFF. The DNA of the CDR3 is TGTGCCAGCAGTGGGCATTCAGGGGCGAACACTGAAGCTTTCTTT.

The chain employs TRBV29-1 and TRBJ2-7; TRBD1 matches at 10 bases. The trim removed 6 bases at V and 2 bases at J, leaving 7 bases unmatched. Germline-derived CDR1 and CDR2 are SQVTM and ANQGSEA. The CDR3 has 14 amino acids. The CDR3 loop reads CSVTDGTGAYEQYF. The CDR3 bases are TGCAGCGTGACCGACGGGACAGGGGCCTACGAGCAGTACTTC.

About this clone: This CDR3 is also generated by other DNA sequences in the sample. The chain is built from TRBV18 and TRBJ2-7, with D perhaps TRBD1 (6 bases). The CDR3 sequence is 14 residues long. Germline loops: CDR1 KGHSH, CDR2 LQKENI. Trimming removed 0 bases from V and 1 base from J, with 7 bases in between. CDR3 DNA sequence: TGTGCCAGCTCACCACCGGACAGTTCCTACGAGCAGTACTTC. Translated: CASSPPDSSYEQYF.

The chain is built from TRBV30 and TRBJ2-1, with TRBD1 identical over 11 bases. Germline V gene lookup returns CDR1 GTSNPN and CDR2 SVGIG (reference sequence). The CDR3 has 15 amino acids. V was clipped by 3 bases and J by 7 bases; unmatched bases: 8. The CDR3 reads CAWRGGTGGRNEQFF. The DNA for the CDR3 is TGTGCCTGGAGGGGTGGGACAGGGGGTCGTAATGAGCAGTTCTTC.

Notes on this clone: One junction end disagrees with the germline gene, perhaps due to a read error. This chain uses TRBV6-1 with TRBJ2-3; unclear D gene. The CDR3 extends over 15 amino acids. CDR1 is MNHNS, CDR2 SASEGT, per germline. Written as DNA, the CDR3 is TGTGCCAGCAGTGAACCAATCGGACCGGCAGACACGCAGTATTTT. It specifies CASSEPIGPADTQYF.

This chain joins TRBV7-6 and TRBJ1-6, with D unclear. CDR1 and CDR2 (germline): SGHVS, FNYEAQ. CDR3 size: 17 residues. Trimming cost V 3 bases and J 2 bases, with 14 bases left between them. In DNA, the CDR3 is TGTGCCAGCAGCTTGGGGTCCTCCCCCACCTATAATTCACCCCTCCACTTT. This gives the protein CASSLGSSPTYNSPLHF.

This clone was picked up a small number of times. This chain links TRBV7-6 with TRBJ2-7, with 7 bases matching TRBD1. V gave up 5 bases and J gave up 2 bases; unmatched junction bases: 6. The CDR3 runs to 14 residues. CDR1 is SGHVS, CDR2 FNYEAQ, per germline. The CDR3 is CASSPKGATYEQYF. The CDR3 DNA reads TGTGCCAGCAGCCCAAAGGGGGCGACCTACGAGCAGTACTTC.

This sequence joins TRBV5-1 and TRBJ1-1; possibly TRBD1 for D (6 bases). Looked up from germline, CDR1 is SGHRS and CDR2 is YFSETQ. The CDR3 extends over 17 amino acids. Trimming removed 0 bases from V and 6 bases from J, with 21 bases in between. The CDR3 DNA reads as TGCGCCAGCAGCTTGGTCGGGCGACAGGTTTGGTTGTCTGAAGCTTTCTTT. This gives the protein CASSLVGRQVWLSEAFF. Looking up the rest from reference TRBV5-1 and TRBJ1-1 gives the full variable domain: KAGVTQTPRYLIKTRGQQVTLSCSPISGHRSVSWYQQTPGQGLQFLFEYFSETQRNKGNFPGRFSGRQFSNSRSEMNVSTLELGDSALYLCASSLVGRQVWLSEAFFGQGTRLTVV.